This TCR beta chain is from a study of shared clonotypes between healthy human individuals. The germline V and J ends were trimmed by 8 bases and 2 bases, with 7 bases remaining between them. The CDR3 runs 12 residues. Germline CDR1 MDHEN, CDR2 SYDVKM. Generated by immunoSEQ multiplex PCR, the TCRdb table keeps only in-frame clones and is missing some. The data contain nearly 750,000 clones, 72% of them singletons. This clonotype originated in a woman aged 25 to 39 in good health. Sequencing was done on a sample of memory CD4+ T cells sorted from blood. The subset here: CD45RA-negative fraction. J is TRBJ1-3 and V is TRBV28, with D unresolved. The CDR3: CASSRAGNTIYF. In DNA, the CDR3 is TGTGCCAGCTCGCGTGCTGGAAACACCATATATTTT.